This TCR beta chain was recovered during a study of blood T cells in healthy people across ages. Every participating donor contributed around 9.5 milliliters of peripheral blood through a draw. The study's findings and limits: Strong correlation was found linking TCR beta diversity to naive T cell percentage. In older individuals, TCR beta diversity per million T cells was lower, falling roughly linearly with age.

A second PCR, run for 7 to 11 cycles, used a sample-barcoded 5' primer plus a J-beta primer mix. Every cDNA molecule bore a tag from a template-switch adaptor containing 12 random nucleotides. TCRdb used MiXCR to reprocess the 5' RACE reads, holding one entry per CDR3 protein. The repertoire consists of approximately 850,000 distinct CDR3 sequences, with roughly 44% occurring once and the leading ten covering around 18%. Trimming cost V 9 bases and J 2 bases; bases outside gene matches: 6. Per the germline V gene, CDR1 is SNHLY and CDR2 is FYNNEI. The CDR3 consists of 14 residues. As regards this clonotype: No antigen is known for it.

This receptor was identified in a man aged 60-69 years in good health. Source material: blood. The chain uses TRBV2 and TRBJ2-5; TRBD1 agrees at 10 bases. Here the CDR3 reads CARPGQGKQETQYF. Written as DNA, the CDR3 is TGTGCCAGACCGGGACAGGGGAAACAAGAGACCCAGTACTTC.